These 14 T cell receptor beta chains originate from one sample sequenced in a study of blood T cells in healthy people across ages. The use of a sample-barcoded 5' primer and a J-beta primer mix characterized a second PCR of roughly 6 to 11 cycles. One entry per CDR3 protein, called by TCRdb with MiXCR from the 5' RACE reads. The table has about 760,000 distinct CDR3 sequences, roughly 56% seen once. Sequenced sample: blood. These receptors were taken from a middle-aged man in good health.

The chain uses TRBV10-3 and TRBJ2-7; 10 bases fit TRBD1. This CDR3 has 14 residues. Germline trimming cut 6 bases from V and 3 bases from J; bases unmatched to any gene: 5. Germline V gene sequence: CDR1 ENHRY, CDR2 SYGVKD. The chain's CDR3 is CAIRSGTGDYEQYF. The CDR3 bases are TGTGCCATCAGATCCGGGACAGGGGACTACGAGCAGTACTTC.

This clonotype was seen more than once but under ten times. J is TRBJ2-1 and V is TRBV27, with 9 bases aligning to TRBD2. The germline V gene has CDR1 MNHEY and CDR2 SMNVEV (reference sequence). The CDR3 runs to 15 residues. V gave up 2 bases and J gave up 6 bases; unmatched junction bases: 5. CDR3 sequence reads: CASSLISGSGNEQFF. The CDR3, as DNA: TGTGCCAGCAGTTTAATTAGCGGGAGTGGCAATGAGCAGTTCTTC.

V usage is TRBV7-9 and J usage is TRBJ2-6, with D tentatively TRBD2 (5 bases). The V end was cut by 4 bases, the J end by 2 bases, with 9 bases between. Germline CDR1 SEHNR, CDR2 FQNEAQ (reference sequence). The CDR3 extends over 15 amino acids. CDR3 in amino acids: CASSSIGAGANVLTF. As DNA, the CDR3 is TGTGCCAGCAGCTCTATCGGGGCTGGGGCCAACGTCCTGACTTTC.

In its sample, this clonotype was seen a few times. The V and J genes are TRBV7-2 and TRBJ2-5, with TRBD2 identical over 15 bases. TRBJ2-7 explains the end of the DNA better; the J call may be wrong. Germline CDR1 SGHTA, CDR2 FQGNSA. The CDR3 sequence is 16 residues long. The CDR3 region has the DNA TGTGCCAGCAGCCTTTGGACTAGCGGGAGGGCCAACGAGCAGTACTTC. Translated, it gives CASSLWTSGRANEQYF.

The V and J genes are TRBV12-3 or TRBV12-4 and TRBJ1-2; D unresolved. The CDR3 has 12 amino acids. V gave up 6 bases and J gave up 8 bases, with 13 bases separating them. CDR3 coding DNA: TGTGCCAGCAGCGACATCCTGAGGGGCTACACCTTC. The encoded protein is CASSDILRGYTF.

V is TRBV5-1 and J is TRBJ1-1, with 8 bases identical to TRBD1. The CDR3 sequence is 13 residues long. Looked up from germline, CDR1 is SGHRS and CDR2 is YFSETQ. Trimming cost V 4 bases and J 4 bases; bases outside gene matches: 3. The CDR3, as DNA: TGCGCCAGCAGCGGTACAGGGGGCACTGAAGCTTTCTTT. Its protein product is CASSGTGGTEAFF. Combining the CDR3 with reference TRBV5-1 and TRBJ1-1 gives the whole variable domain KAGVTQTPRYLIKTRGQQVTLSCSPISGHRSVSWYQQTPGQGLQFLFEYFSETQRNKGNFPGRFSGRQFSNSRSEMNVSTLELGDSALYLCASSGTGGTEAFFGQGTRLTVV.

This clonotype was detected only a few times. The rearrangement links TRBV5-1 to TRBJ2-7; possibly TRBD1 or TRBD2 for D (5 bases each). The germline V and J ends were trimmed by 4 bases and 0 bases, with 14 bases remaining between them. This CDR3 spans 15 amino acids. CDR1 is SGHRS, CDR2 YFSETQ, per germline. The chain's CDR3 is CASSHGEGYSYEQYF. The DNA of the CDR3 is TGCGCCAGCAGCCACGGAGAGGGGTACTCCTACGAGCAGTACTTC.

V gene TRBV27 combines with J gene TRBJ2-5; TRBD1 matches 9 bases. This CDR3 contains 15 residues. V shed 5 bases, J shed 11 bases, and the junction held 15 bases outside the gene matches. Per germline, CDR1 MNHEY and CDR2 SMNVEV (reference sequence). CDR3 DNA sequence: TGTGCCAGCAGTACTTTCGGGACAGGGAGGAATGAGCAGTACTTC. This codes for CASSTFGTGRNEQYF.

The V gene is TRBV15, the J gene TRBJ2-7; 13 bases map to TRBD2. CDR3 length equals 17 residues. Losses at the gene ends were 5 bases for V and 6 bases for J; bases not matched to a gene: 13. CDR1 and CDR2 from the germline V gene are LNHNV and YYDKDF (reference sequence). The CDR3 loop reads CATSAHSPGLAGSEQYF. Written as DNA, the CDR3 is TGTGCCACCAGCGCTCACTCTCCGGGACTAGCGGGAAGCGAGCAGTACTTC.

This chain connects TRBV29-1 to TRBJ2-1, with D uncertain. This CDR3 has 10 amino acids. V lost 4 bases to trimming and J lost 7 bases, with 5 bases between them. CDR1 SQVTM and CDR2 ANQGSEA come from the germline V gene. The CDR3 DNA follows: TGCAGCGTTGCAAGTAATGAGCAGTTCTTC. Protein: CSVASNEQFF.

The genes are TRBV6-5 and TRBJ2-7; 11 bases fit TRBD2. V lost 4 bases to trimming and J lost 0 bases; unmatched junction nucleotides: 5. Per germline, CDR1 MNHEY and CDR2 SVGAGI. The length of the CDR3 is 16 residues. CDR3 coding DNA: TGTGCCAGCAGTTCCGCGACTAGCGGGAACTCCTACGAGCAGTACTTC. Its translation is CASSSATSGNSYEQYF.

The CDR3 loop reads CASSVGTGYSLDIQYF. The DNA of the CDR3 is TGTGCCAGCAGCGTCGGGACAGGTTATTCTTTAGACATTCAGTACTTC. This chain joins TRBV9 and TRBJ2-4; 8 bases are a match to TRBD1. The CDR3 length is 16 residues. Trimming cost V 2 bases and J 8 bases; bases outside gene matches: 12. Germline values: CDR1 SGDLS, CDR2 YYNGEE.

As regards this clonotype: One junction end disagrees with the germline gene, perhaps due to a read error. The J gene is TRBJ2-3, the V gene TRBV7-2, with TRBD1 matching 7 bases. Germline CDR1 SGHTA, CDR2 FQGNSA. The CDR3 runs to 15 residues. The CDR3 reads CASSLSQGRTDKQYF. DNA of the CDR3: TGTGCCAGCAGCTTATCACAGGGGCGGACAGATAAGCAGTATTTT.

The V call is TRBV7-3, the J call TRBJ2-5, with TRBD1 matching over 7 bases. There are 16 residues in the CDR3. V was pared by 5 bases and J by 3 bases, with 12 bases of the junction left unmatched. CDR1 is SGHTA and CDR2 is FQGTGA in the germline V gene. The CDR3 spells CASSPQTGTAEETQYF. The CDR3 nucleotides are TGTGCCAGCAGCCCCCAGACCGGGACAGCCGAAGAGACCCAGTACTTC. The whole variable domain, filled in from reference TRBV7-3 and TRBJ2-5, reads GAGVSQTPSNKVTEKGKYVELRCDPISGHTALYWYRQSLGQGPEFLIYFQGTGAADDSGLPNDRFFAVRPEGSVSTLKIQRTERGDSAVYLCASSPQTGTAEETQYFGPGTRLLVL.